This TCR beta chain was sequenced during a study of blood T cells in healthy people across ages (dated by TCRdb to the mid-2010s). Notes on the research overall: Template switching captured roughly one uniquely barcoded TCR beta cDNA molecule per two T cells in model experiments. To avoid experimental bias, donors of different ages were randomly spread across the sequencing lanes. Using the same blood draw, the study looked at two additional independent replicas of 1 million unique cDNA reads for two donors, one aged 18 to 30 and the other aged 80 or older. Using deep sequencing normalized with unique cDNA molecular identifiers, the study measured how TCR beta repertoire diversity changes with age. Four age groups were formed from the donors: young (average 16 years), middle-aged (less than 40), aged (under 70) and long-lived (more than 75). What the study reported, not specific to this receptor: Estimates of total diversity based on one million sequenced T cells were regarded as lower bounds and as underestimates. Observed TCR beta diversity correlated strongly with the percentage of naive T cells measured by flow cytometry. Because profiling used bulk unsorted PBMCs, naive and antigen-experienced compartments could not be compared conclusively. Because the CMV infection status of the donors was unknown, age-related changes in expanded clonotypes may potentially have been confounded. Observed TCR beta diversity per million T cells fell roughly linearly with age, and a significant reduction was already apparent by age about 36. Compared with the aged group, more naive CD4+ T cells, fewer expanded clones and increased TCR diversity were shown by the long-lived group, suggesting age selection.

CDR1 DFQATT and CDR2 SNEGSKA are derived from the germline V gene (reference sequence). Reading from cysteine to phenylalanine, the CDR3 counts 14 amino acids. Of all the DNA, just the CDR3 is kept, 42 bases in frame from base 1. A distance of 25 bases separates the germline ends of V and J, which lose 6 bases and 11 bases respectively. This clonotype was counted once. Its antigen is currently not known. This may stem from a read error, because a much larger clone lies one nucleotide away. Receptor libraries were prepared by 5' RACE. Sequencing instrument: Illumina HiSeq 2500. A second PCR of 7 to 11 cycles was run with a J-beta primer mix and a sample-barcoded 5' primer. A template-switch 5' adaptor carrying 12 random nucleotides introduced a unique molecular identifier onto each TCR beta cDNA molecule. At least 2.5 million CDR3-containing paired-end reads were obtained from each sample. All of the RNA was converted into first-strand cDNA using the Mint cDNA synthesis kit, with a TRBC-specific oligonucleotide serving as the primer. Following uracil-DNA glycosylase treatment, a first 18-cycle PCR with universal primers M1SS and BC2_uni_R was performed on all cDNA. Regarding the original processing steps: For normalization, 1 million high-quality reads, each with a distinct molecular identifier, were randomly selected from each sample. Reads sharing molecular identifiers were discarded rather than binned into consensus sequences. MiTCR, with a Q25 quality threshold and the strictest error-elimination algorithm, was used for CDR3 identification, clonotype clustering and error correction. A nonparametric unseen species model using Euler transformation provided a lower-bound estimate of total TCR beta diversity. TCRdb reanalyzed the raw reads on its own, using fastp at Q25 for trimming and MiXCR for clone calling, and kept in-frame beta chains. For every CDR3 protein sequence, its rows merge into one entry that carries the most common genes and DNA. The V and J calls were determined by TCRdb, not by the authors. The sample table contains roughly 790,000 distinct CDR3 sequences; only one count was recorded for about 42% of them. The top ten clones comprise 20% to 25% of the sample.

The donors were around 39 Caucasian individuals from Russia, aged 6 to 90 years, who were systemically healthy. Each donor gave approximately 9.3 milliliters of peripheral blood, collected into EDTA-treated Vacutainer tubes. PBMCs were isolated by Ficoll-Paque density-gradient centrifugation, with at least 6 million obtained per sample. Trizol reagent was used to extract total RNA from PBMCs, with at least 6 micrograms per sample. For every donor, flow cytometry on a PBMC aliquot measured the percentage of naive CD45RAhigh/CD27high T cells. The sequence derives from a woman in her sixties in good health. This chain is built from TRBV20-1 and TRBJ2-5; the D gene is perhaps TRBD1, on 6 matching bases. The sequenced material came from blood. The CDR3 loop reads CSARGSSALNEQYF. The bases are TGCAGTGCCAGGGGCAGTTCCGCCTTGAATGAGCAGTACTTC.